The source of this T cell receptor beta chain is a study of T cells in Graves' hyperthyroidism and ophthalmopathy. In the study overall: Peripheral blood was obtained at initial diagnosis, preceding any treatment. Findings and limits, study-wide: Among thyroid clonotypes expanded above 0.001, most also appeared in blood.

In this sample, this clonotype turned up many times. Its specificity is not known. Germline V CDR1 and CDR2: SNHLY, FYNNEI. V shed 9 bases and J shed 1 base, with 12 bases lying between them. This CDR3 spans 14 amino acids. Patients were excluded for uncontrolled infection, other autoimmune disease, pregnancy or lactation. The PBMCs studied were ones that came from 8 to 10 ml fresh peripheral blood. Amplification targeted TCR beta CDR3 regions from RNA transcripts. Using the HTBI primer set, a first-round RT-PCR was run on the TCR CDR3. A single record per CDR3 protein comes from TCRdb applying MiXCR to the multiplex PCR reads. The table shows 300,000 to 450,000 distinct CDR3 sequences, with approximately 15% occurring only once.

Input material: blood. The genes are TRBV2 and TRBJ2-2; possibly TRBD1 for D (6 bases). This TCR came from a woman aged 55-69 years with Graves' hyperthyroidism. CDR3 in DNA: TGTGCCAGAAGACAGGACCTGAACACCGGGGAGCTGTTTTTT. Translating gives CARRQDLNTGELFF.